One and the same sample provided the 9 T cell receptor beta chains below, sequenced in a study of blood T cell repertoires in COVID-19. Repertoires were generated with immunoSEQ multiplex PCR, while TCRdb's copy carries only in-frame clones and drops some. The sample comprises some 270,000 clones, 75% to 90% of which are singletons, and about 4.3% rests with the top ten. The specimen was PBMCs or T cells enriched from blood (not recorded which). The source is a woman aged 30 to 39 who had recovered from COVID-19.

The chain has TRBV5-1 and TRBJ2-1; tentative D call: TRBD2 (6 bases). This CDR3 is built from 16 residues. The germline CDR1 and CDR2 sequences are SGHRS and YFSETQ. V lost 1 base, J lost 2 bases, and 13 bases lay in between. The CDR3 loop reads CASSLQRRGPYNEQFF. CDR3 nucleotides: TGCGCCAGCAGCTTGCAACGGCGGGGACCCTACAATGAGCAGTTCTTC.

This sequence joins TRBV28 and TRBJ1-1; D gene unclear. V was trimmed by 5 bases and J by 5 bases, leaving 15 bases between them. CDR1 and CDR2 from the germline V gene are MDHEN and SYDVKM. The CDR3 is 14 amino acids. CDR3 coding DNA: TGTGCCAGCAGTCTCGTAGTTTTGAGGACTGAAGCTTTCTTT. Translated: CASSLVVLRTEAFF. Complete variable domain (other parts from reference TRBV28 and TRBJ1-1): DVKVTQSSRYLVKRTGEKVFLECVQDMDHENMFWYRQDPGLGLRLIYFSYDVKMKEKGDIPEGYSVSREKKERFSLILESASTNQTSMYLCASSLVVLRTEAFFGQGTRLTVV.

This clone was found once. The chain is built from TRBV25-1 and TRBJ2-5; TRBD2 matches at 8 bases. Looked up from germline, CDR1 is MGHDK and CDR2 is SYGVNS. V was pared by 1 base and J by 3 bases, with 4 bases of the junction left unmatched. This CDR3 is 15 amino acids long. The CDR3 is CASSEFGLAEETQYF. In nucleotides, the CDR3 is TGTGCCAGCAGTGAATTCGGACTAGCCGAAGAGACCCAGTACTTC. Variable domain in full (rest from reference TRBV25-1 and TRBJ2-5): EADIYQTPRYLVIGTGKKITLECSQTMGHDKMYWYQQDPGMELHLIHYSYGVNSTEKGDLSSESTVSRIRTEHFPLTLESARPSHTSQYLCASSEFGLAEETQYFGPGTRLLVL.

This clone showed up just a few times. V usage is TRBV9 and J usage is TRBJ1-6; D call uncertain. The CDR3 sequence is 16 residues long. V was shortened by 2 bases and J by 0 bases, with 9 bases between the two germline ends. Germline V gives CDR1 SGDLS, CDR2 YYNGEE. DNA for the CDR3: TGTGCCAGCAGCGTGACTCCGAGCTCCTATAATTCACCCCTCCACTTT. Protein product: CASSVTPSSYNSPLHF. The whole variable domain, filled in from reference TRBV9 and TRBJ1-6, reads DSGVTQTPKHLITATGQRVTLRCSPRSGDLSVYWYQQSLDQGLQFLIQYYNGEERAKGNILERFSAQQFPDLHSELNLSSLELGDSALYFCASSVTPSSYNSPLHFGNGTRLTVT.

The V and J genes are TRBV27 and TRBJ1-1, with 8 bases matching TRBD1. Germline V CDR1 and CDR2: MNHEY, SMNVEV (reference sequence). The CDR3 has 13 residues. The junction had 9 bases not matched to a gene; V was cut back by 4 bases and J by 11 bases. The chain's CDR3 is CASSSHRQGRAFF. CDR3 sequence (DNA): TGTGCCAGCAGTTCCCATCGACAGGGGAGGGCTTTCTTT.

This chain joins TRBV5-5 and TRBJ1-2, with D perhaps TRBD1 (6 bases). Germline loops: CDR1 SGHKS, CDR2 YYEKEE (reference sequence). Deletions cut 4 bases from V and 5 bases from J, with 15 bases between. There are 14 residues in the CDR3. As DNA, the CDR3 is TGTGCCAGCAGCCCGGACAGCGGGGGGTATGGCTACACCTTC. Protein sequence: CASSPDSGGYGYTF.

The chain joins TRBV7-9 to TRBJ2-2; TRBD2 matches at 11 bases. The CDR3 is made up of 18 amino acids. From germline, CDR1 is SEHNR and CDR2 FQNEAQ (reference sequence). V shed 2 bases, J shed 3 bases, and the junction held 8 bases outside the gene matches. This CDR3 reads CASSLPHRLAGHTGELFF. As DNA, the CDR3 is TGTGCCAGCAGCTTACCTCATCGACTAGCGGGGCACACCGGGGAGCTGTTTTTT.

The CDR3 loop is CASSQSRGNTEAFF. CDR3 DNA: TGTGCCAGCTCGCAGAGCAGGGGGAACACTGAAGCTTTCTTT. The rearrangement links TRBV18 to TRBJ1-1, with D tentatively TRBD1 (6 bases). CDR1 and CDR2 (germline): KGHSH, LQKENI. The CDR3 is made up of 14 amino acids. With 6 bases removed from V and 1 base from J, the gap between germline ends came to 12 bases.

The chain couples TRBV28 to TRBJ2-7, with TRBD1 identical over 7 bases. In germline, CDR1 is MDHEN, CDR2 SYDVKM. J lost 6 bases, V lost 8 bases, and 10 bases had no gene match. The CDR3 has 13 amino acids. Here the CDR3 reads CASYKQGFGEQYF. The CDR3 coding sequence is TGTGCCAGCTACAAACAGGGGTTTGGCGAGCAGTACTTC.